Presented here are 6 T cell receptor beta chains from one specimen sequenced in a study of T cell responses to AZD1222 COVID-19 vaccine. Here immunoSEQ multiplex PCR was the method, and the copy in TCRdb shows in-frame clones only, minus some. The sample carries fewer than 130,000 clones, around 80% recorded once. This specimen consisted of peripheral blood, obtained on day 0 of AZD1222 vaccination. The receptor source for this set is an adult in good health.

This chain joins TRBV2 and TRBJ1-5; D call uncertain. Germline loops: CDR1 SNHLY, CDR2 FYNNEI. CDR3 length equals 15 residues. The V end was cut by 5 bases, the J end by 6 bases, with 17 bases between. Here the CDR3 DNA reads TGTGCCAGCAGTCAATTTTCAGGTCTAGGTCAGCCCCAGCATTTT. Its translation: CASSQFSGLGQPQHF.

V gene TRBV28 combines with J gene TRBJ2-7; 9 bases are shared with TRBD2. Germline V gene data show CDR1 as MDHEN and CDR2 as SYDVKM. The CDR3 length is 14 residues. V gave up 7 bases and J gave up 2 bases; unmatched junction bases: 6. CDR3 DNA: TGTGCCAGCATCCGAGCTAGCGGGGCCTACGAGCAGTACTTC. This sequence encodes CASIRASGAYEQYF.

V gene TRBV12-3 or TRBV12-4 combines with J gene TRBJ1-1, with TRBD1 matching over 7 bases. This CDR3 is 12 amino acids long. V dropped 7 bases and J dropped 5; count of bases not matched to a gene: 4. The CDR3 coding sequence is TGTGCCAGCAATCGACAGGGAACTGAAGCTTTCTTT. Encoded protein: CASNRQGTEAFF.

In this sample, this clone turned up once. The gene calls are TRBV5-4 and TRBJ2-4; possible D gene TRBD1, 6 bases. Between the trimmed V and J ends, which lost 5 bases and 0 bases, there was a span of 9 bases. Germline values: CDR1 SGHNT, CDR2 YYREEE (reference sequence). The CDR3 covers 14 residues. CDR3 DNA sequence: TGTGCCAGCAGTACGGACAGAGCCAAAAACATTCAGTACTTC. Protein product: CASSTDRAKNIQYF.

This clone was recorded only once. The chain joins TRBV12-5 to TRBJ2-7; D remains unclear. The V end lost 3 bases, the J end lost 3 bases, and 9 bases lay between the germline ends. Germline V CDR1 and CDR2: LGHNT, FRNRAP. There are 13 residues in the CDR3. The CDR3 DNA reads as TGTGCTAGTGGTTTAGTCCGCGGCTACGAGCAGTACTTC. Encoded protein: CASGLVRGYEQYF. Full variable domain (outside the CDR3, taken from reference TRBV12-5 and TRBJ2-7): DARVTQTPRHKVTEMGQEVTMRCQPILGHNTVFWYRQTMMQGLELLAYFRNRAPLDDSGMPKDRFSAEMPDATLATLKIQPSEPRDSAVYFCASGLVRGYEQYFGPGTRLTVT.

This chain links TRBV5-1 with TRBJ2-5; 11 bases are shared with TRBD2. Unmatched junction bases numbered 8, after V lost 2 bases and J lost 5 bases. CDR1 and CDR2 (germline): SGHRS, YFSETQ. The CDR3 spans 16 residues. CDR3 nucleotide sequence: TGCGCCAGCAGCTTTCTAGCGGGAGGATCGGGCGAGACCCAGTACTTC. Its translation: CASSFLAGGSGETQYF.